These 18 T cell receptor beta chains originate from one sample sequenced in a study of regulatory T cells in long-lasting Graves disease. Time point in this sample: persistent/refractory GD, antithyroid drugs over 5 years with positive TRAb. Researchers made the TCR library from RNA that was extracted from PBMCs. Library construction for TCR beta used iRepertoire HTBI primers and Arm-PCR of CDR3 regions. TCRdb itself ran the multiplex PCR reads through MiXCR, one entry per CDR3 protein. Of about 290,000 distinct CDR3 sequences in the sample, approximately 20% were seen once. Source: peripheral blood mononuclear cells (PBMCs), taken when the disease was refractory, from a patient treated with antithyroid drugs. The receptor set was obtained from a female donor with Graves disease.

The chain has TRBV6-2 or TRBV6-3 and TRBJ1-2; D is uncertain. CDR3 length: 13 amino acids. Germline V gene data show CDR1 as MNHEY and CDR2 as SVGEGT. The V and J ends lost 5 bases and 7 bases respectively, with 14 bases between them. The CDR3 DNA sequence: TGTGCCAGCAGTGACCACCCGGAGGCTGGCTACACCTTC. Protein sequence: CASSDHPEAGYTF.

This clonotype appeared a single time. This may be a read error, as it is one base from a much larger clone. V and J are TRBV11-2 and TRBJ2-1; D call uncertain. The CDR3 extends over 13 amino acids. Per germline, CDR1 SGHAT and CDR2 FQNNGV. CDR3 sequence (DNA): TGTGCCAGCAGCTTGGGCTACTACAATGAGCAGCTCTTC. This translates into CASSLGYYNEQLF.

This chain links TRBV7-8 with TRBJ2-7, with D possibly being TRBD1 (5 bases). CDR1 is SGHVS and CDR2 is FQNEAQ in the germline V gene. The V end lost 2 bases, the J end lost 3 bases, and 14 bases lay between the germline ends. This CDR3 region has 15 residues. Here the CDR3 reads CASSLLSRQHYEQYF. In DNA, the CDR3 is TGTGCCAGCAGCTTACTATCCCGACAGCACTACGAGCAGTACTTC.

This clonotype has a count of ten or more. The chain joins TRBV20-1 to TRBJ1-2; D is unresolved. Germline V CDR1 and CDR2: DFQATT, SNEGSKA (reference sequence). This CDR3 spans 11 amino acids. Trimming removed 1 base from V and 5 bases from J, with 5 bases in between. The CDR3 DNA is TGCAGTGCTAGAGGGGAGTATGGCTACACCTTC. Translated, it gives CSARGEYGYTF.

This clonotype has a count of ten or more. This chain connects TRBV29-1 to TRBJ2-5; D remains ambiguous. Germline loops: CDR1 SQVTM, CDR2 ANQGSEA. The V gene lost 3 bases and the J gene lost 0 bases, with 8 bases spanning the gap. This CDR3 is built from 13 residues. The CDR3 spells CSVDQQNQETQYF. DNA for the CDR3: TGCAGCGTTGACCAACAGAACCAAGAGACCCAGTACTTC.

This clonotype was counted between two and nine times. The V and J genes are TRBV28 and TRBJ1-5, with TRBD1 as a possible D gene (6 bases). Trimming cost V 7 bases and J 4 bases, with 11 bases left between them. The CDR3 totals 13 residues. CDR1 MDHEN and CDR2 SYDVKM come from the germline V gene. The CDR3 reads CASKGGPNQPQHF. DNA for the CDR3: TGTGCCAGCAAAGGGGGGCCTAATCAGCCCCAGCATTTT.

V is TRBV20-1 and J is TRBJ2-3; D is uncertain. The V gene's germline CDR1 is DFQATT and CDR2 SNEGSKA (reference sequence). V lost 6 bases to trimming and J lost 0 bases, with 7 bases between them. The CDR3 has 12 residues. CDR3 sequence: CSATDSTDTQYF. The CDR3 DNA sequence: TGCAGTGCAACAGACAGCACAGATACGCAGTATTTT.

V usage is TRBV19 and J usage is TRBJ1-5; no reliable D call. The CDR3 sequence is 12 residues long. CDR1 and CDR2 from the germline V gene are LNHDA and SQIVND (reference sequence). V shed 2 bases and J shed 5 bases, with 4 bases lying between them. Here the CDR3 reads CASSIRDQPQHF. CDR3 coding DNA: TGTGCCAGTAGTATAAGGGATCAGCCCCAGCATTTT. The whole variable domain, remainder taken from reference TRBV19 and TRBJ1-5, is DGGITQSPKYLFRKEGQNVTLSCEQNLNHDAMYWYRQDPGQGLRLIYYSQIVNDFQKGDIAEGYSVSREKKESFPLTVTSAQKNPTAFYLCASSIRDQPQHFGDGTRLSIL.

This clonotype was counted at least ten times. This rearrangement joins TRBV12-3 or TRBV12-4 to TRBJ1-5, with D perhaps TRBD1 (5 bases). V was pared by 5 bases and J by 3 bases, with 11 bases between. This CDR3 has 14 residues. The CDR3 is CASSAGVLNQPQHF. The DNA of the CDR3 is TGTGCCAGCAGTGCGGGGGTCCTCAATCAGCCCCAGCATTTT.

The chain links TRBV28 to TRBJ1-3; D possibly corresponds to TRBD1 (6 bases). The V end was cut by 5 bases, the J end by 7 bases, with 12 bases between. The CDR3 totals 13 residues. Germline loops: CDR1 MDHEN, CDR2 SYDVKM. The CDR3 sequence: CASSKTGVNTIYF. DNA of the CDR3: TGTGCCAGCAGTAAGACAGGAGTGAACACCATATATTTT.

The rearrangement uses TRBV10-1 and TRBJ2-2; TRBD2 matches at 7 bases. The CDR3 covers 16 residues. With 1 base clipped from V and 6 bases from J, the junction kept 8 bases outside the gene matches. The germline CDR1 and CDR2 sequences are WNHNN and SYGVQD (reference sequence). The CDR3 spells CASSEFDPRGAGELFF. The CDR3 nucleotides are TGCGCCAGCAGTGAGTTTGATCCACGGGGGGCCGGGGAGCTGTTTTTT.

This clonotype was seen a handful of times. V gene TRBV18 combines with J gene TRBJ1-6; a possible D gene is TRBD1 (5 bases). The CDR3 extends over 14 amino acids. The V and J ends lost 3 bases and 5 bases respectively, with 8 bases between them. Germline V gene lookup returns CDR1 KGHSH and CDR2 LQKENI. The DNA for the CDR3 is TGTGCCAGCTCACCGGGAGGGGATAATTCACCCCTCCACTTT. This encodes CASSPGGDNSPLHF.

On this clonotype itself: Given a much more abundant clone one base away, this may be a read error. CDR3 residues: CASSYEGKGSQPQHF. The CDR3 DNA is TGTGCCAGCAGTTACGAAGGGAAAGGCAGTCAGCCCCAGCATTTT. This chain links TRBV6-6 with TRBJ1-5, with D hard to call. There are 15 residues in the CDR3. In germline, CDR1 is MNHNY, CDR2 SVGAGI (reference sequence). The V end was cut by 2 bases, the J end by 6 bases, with 14 bases between.

Concerning this clonotype itself: With a much larger clone just one base away, this may be a read error. Written as DNA, the CDR3 is TGTGCCAGCAACTTAGAGGCGGGAGGTCCCTACGAGCAGTACTTC. Translating gives CASNLEAGGPYEQYF. The J gene is TRBJ2-7, the V gene TRBV11-2; 8 positions agree with TRBD2. This CDR3 has 15 residues. Germline CDR1 reads SGHAT; CDR2 reads FQNNGV.

This clonotype was picked up many times. The V call is TRBV28, the J call TRBJ2-7; D remains unclear. This CDR3 is built from 14 residues. Germline V lookup: CDR1 MDHEN, CDR2 SYDVKM. V shed 2 bases and J shed 3 bases, with 11 bases lying between them. Here the CDR3 DNA reads TGTGCCAGCAGTTTACTCGGACCCCTCTACGAGCAGTACTTC. This translates into CASSLLGPLYEQYF.

This chain uses TRBV2 with TRBJ2-7, with 8 positions matching TRBD2. Germline CDR1 is SNHLY and CDR2 is FYNNEI. The CDR3 covers 16 residues. The junction had 15 bases not matched to a gene; V was cut back by 7 bases and J by 4 bases. The CDR3 DNA reads as TGTGCCAGCACGGGGGTTGAGCGGGAGAGGAATTACGAGCAGTACTTC. This translates into CASTGVERERNYEQYF.

There are a few counts of this clonotype. V usage is TRBV6-1 and J usage is TRBJ2-7, with 13 nucleotides matching TRBD2. Germline CDR1 MNHNS, CDR2 SASEGT. Trimming took 7 bases from V and 7 from J; bases not matched to a gene: 7. The CDR3 is 14 amino acids. As DNA, the CDR3 is TGTGCCAGCACTTTAGGACTAGCGGGAGATGAGCAGTACTTC. Translating it yields CASTLGLAGDEQYF.

The chain uses TRBV7-2 and TRBJ2-3, with D perhaps being TRBD1 or TRBD2 (5 bases each). The CDR3 contains 18 residues. V dropped 5 bases and J dropped 3 bases, with 24 bases sitting between them. Germline-derived CDR1 and CDR2 are SGHTA and FQGNSA. The CDR3 DNA is TGTGCCAGCAGCCCGGACAATCTAGCCGCCCGTCCGACAGATACGCAGTATTTT. It encodes CASSPDNLAARPTDTQYF.